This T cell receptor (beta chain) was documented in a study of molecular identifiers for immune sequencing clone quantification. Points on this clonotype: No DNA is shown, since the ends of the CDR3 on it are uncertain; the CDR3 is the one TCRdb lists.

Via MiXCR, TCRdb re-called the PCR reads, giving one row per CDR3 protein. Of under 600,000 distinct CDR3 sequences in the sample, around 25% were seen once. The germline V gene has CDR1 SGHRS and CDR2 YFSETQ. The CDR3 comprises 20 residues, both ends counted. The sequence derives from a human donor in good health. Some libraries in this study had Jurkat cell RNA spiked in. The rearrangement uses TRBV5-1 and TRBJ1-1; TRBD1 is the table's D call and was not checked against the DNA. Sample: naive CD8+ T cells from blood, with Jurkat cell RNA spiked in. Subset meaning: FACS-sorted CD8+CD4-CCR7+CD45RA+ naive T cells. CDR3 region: CASSLVAPGTGIYLNTEASF.